The 29 T cell receptor beta chains listed next were all sequenced from one sample in a study of T cell responses to AZD1222 COVID-19 vaccine. Method: immunoSEQ multiplex PCR; TCRdb's copy keeps in-frame clones and lacks some. The repertoire consists of about 120,000 clones, with about 87% occurring once and the leading ten covering more than 10%. Material: peripheral blood, obtained on day 0 of AZD1222 vaccination. These TCRs come from an adult in good health.

This chain connects TRBV6-6 to TRBJ1-1, with D uncertain. V lost 0 bases and J lost 0, with 11 bases in between. The germline CDR1 and CDR2 sequences are MNHNY and SVGAGI (reference sequence). There are 16 residues in the CDR3. CDR3 coding DNA: TGTGCCAGCAGTTACTCACTCGGGCGGATGAACACTGAAGCTTTCTTT. Translated, it gives CASSYSLGRMNTEAFF.

The chain links TRBV5-1 to TRBJ2-5; D tentatively fits TRBD1 or TRBD2 (5 bases each). Trimming took 5 bases from V and 4 from J, leaving 21 bases between them. This CDR3 has 16 amino acids. Germline CDR1 reads SGHRS; CDR2 reads YFSETQ. This CDR3 is CASRFGAGREGETQYF. CDR3 nucleotides: TGCGCCAGCAGGTTTGGGGCAGGGCGAGAGGGAGAGACCCAGTACTTC.

The V and J genes are TRBV5-1 and TRBJ1-4; D is undetermined. V dropped 5 bases and J dropped 5 bases, with 10 bases sitting between them. The CDR3 extends over 13 amino acids. Germline assignment: CDR1 SGHRS and CDR2 YFSETQ. CDR3 in amino acids: CASSSGVNEKLFF. CDR3 bases: TGCGCCAGCAGTTCGGGTGTGAATGAAAAACTGTTTTTT.

The chain has TRBV28 and TRBJ1-5, with unresolved D. CDR3 length equals 13 residues. Trimming stripped 6 bases from V and 4 bases from J, with 10 bases between. Germline CDR1 and CDR2: MDHEN and SYDVKM. As DNA, the CDR3 is TGTGCCAGCAGCGGAGGGAGGAATCAGCCCCAGCATTTT. Translated: CASSGGRNQPQHF. The whole variable domain, filled in from reference TRBV28 and TRBJ1-5, reads DVKVTQSSRYLVKRTGEKVFLECVQDMDHENMFWYRQDPGLGLRLIYFSYDVKMKEKGDIPEGYSVSREKKERFSLILESASTNQTSMYLCASSGGRNQPQHFGDGTRLSIL.

The chain has TRBV5-4 and TRBJ1-1, with 8 bases identical to TRBD1. J was trimmed by 1 base and V by 4 bases; bases with no gene match: 3. Germline V lookup: CDR1 SGHNT, CDR2 YYREEE (reference sequence). The CDR3 covers 14 residues. CDR3 DNA: TGTGCCAGCAGCATAGGACAGGGGAACACTGAAGCTTTCTTT. This gives the protein CASSIGQGNTEAFF.

This chain links TRBV6-2 or TRBV6-3 with TRBJ2-7, with D possibly matching TRBD2 (6 bases). V was pared by 0 bases and J by 1 base, with 16 bases between. Germline V gives CDR1 MNHEY, CDR2 SVGEGT. This CDR3 is 17 amino acids long. CDR3 loop: CASSYSIYAGSSYEQYF. CDR3 bases: TGTGCCAGCAGTTACTCGATATACGCGGGATCGTCCTACGAGCAGTACTTC.

The chain carries TRBV11-2 and TRBJ1-5, with 7 bases fitting TRBD1. J was trimmed by 4 bases and V by 5 bases; bases with no gene match: 5. The germline gives CDR1 SGHAT, CDR2 FQNNGV. The CDR3 has 14 amino acids. DNA for the CDR3: TGTGCCAGCAGCAAGGACAGGAGGAATCAGCCCCAGCATTTT. Its protein is CASSKDRRNQPQHF.

This chain connects TRBV3-1 (or the pseudogene TRBV3-2) to TRBJ1-6; 8 bases align to TRBD1. The V and J ends lost 6 bases and 6 bases, in that order; junction bases with no gene match: 4. The CDR3 totals 14 residues. The germline V gene encodes CDR1 LGHDT and CDR2 YNNKEL (reference sequence). The CDR3 bases are TGTGCCAGCAGTGGACAGGGCGTTAATTCACCCCTCCACTTT. Translation: CASSGQGVNSPLHF.

CDR3 residues: CASSLTGDHNEKLFF. CDR3 coding DNA: TGTGCCAGCAGCTTAACAGGGGACCACAATGAAAAACTGTTTTTT. The V and J genes are TRBV5-5 and TRBJ1-4; 7 bases agree with TRBD1. The junction had 6 bases not matched to a gene; V was cut back by 2 bases and J by 5 bases. CDR3 length: 15 amino acids. Per germline, CDR1 SGHKS and CDR2 YYEKEE (reference sequence).

This clone has more than one count but fewer than ten. The chain is built from TRBV11-3 and TRBJ2-3, with 9 positions matching TRBD2. The CDR3 is 19 residues long. The trim removed 5 bases at V and 0 bases at J, leaving 15 bases unmatched. Germline-derived CDR1 and CDR2 are SGHNT and YENEEA. The CDR3 nucleotides read TGTGCCAGCAGCCCCCTAACTAGCGGGTTTACTACTAGCACAGATACGCAGTATTTT. Encoded protein: CASSPLTSGFTTSTDTQYF.

The CDR3: CASSQGTSGRAVQYF. The CDR3 DNA sequence: TGTGCCAGCAGCCAAGGGACTAGCGGGAGGGCCGTCCAGTACTTC. The rearrangement joins TRBV3-1 (or the pseudogene TRBV3-2) to TRBJ2-5; the match to TRBD2 covers 15 bases. V lost 1 base to trimming and J lost 10 bases; unmatched junction nucleotides: 4. The CDR3 loop spans 15 amino acids. Germline V gene sequence: CDR1 LGHDT, CDR2 YNNKEL (reference sequence).

The sample holds a few counts of this clone. The V gene is TRBV18, the J gene TRBJ2-7, with 9 positions matching TRBD1. Germline CDR1 reads KGHSH; CDR2 reads LQKENI. This CDR3 spans 13 amino acids. The V gene end was trimmed by 2 bases and the J gene end by 6 bases; junction bases not matched to a gene: 2. The DNA for the CDR3 is TGTGCCAGCTCACCATGGACAGGGGCCGAGCAGTACTTC. Amino acid sequence: CASSPWTGAEQYF.

The chain carries TRBV9 and TRBJ1-2, with a possible D match to TRBD1 (5 bases). In germline, CDR1 is SGDLS, CDR2 YYNGEE. The CDR3 extends over 13 amino acids. The ends were cut back, 6 bases at V and 4 bases at J, with 13 bases in the middle. As DNA, the CDR3 is TGTGCCAGCAATATGGGGACGTCCTATGGCTACACCTTC. Amino acid sequence: CASNMGTSYGYTF. The whole variable domain, remainder taken from reference TRBV9 and TRBJ1-2, is DSGVTQTPKHLITATGQRVTLRCSPRSGDLSVYWYQQSLDQGLQFLIQYYNGEERAKGNILERFSAQQFPDLHSELNLSSLELGDSALYFCASNMGTSYGYTFGSGTRLTVV.

This chain uses TRBV5-1 with TRBJ2-6, with 7 bases lining up with TRBD1. CDR3 size: 17 residues. The V gene's germline CDR1 is SGHRS and CDR2 YFSETQ. J gave up 4 bases and V 0 bases, and 7 bases lay outside the gene matches. The DNA of the CDR3 is TGCGCCAGCAGCTTGGGTAAGGGGGCTAACGGGGCCAACGTCCTGACTTTC. Translated: CASSLGKGANGANVLTF.

The chain carries TRBV6-5 and TRBJ1-4; 9 bases are a match to TRBD1. V lost 6 bases, J lost 5 bases, and 7 bases stayed unmatched. Germline CDR1 reads MNHEY; CDR2 reads SVGAGI. The CDR3 has 15 amino acids. The CDR3 loop reads CASRLQGARNEKLFF. CDR3 nucleotides: TGTGCCAGCAGATTACAGGGGGCGAGGAATGAAAAACTGTTTTTT.

The chain combines TRBV6-5 with TRBJ2-2; maybe TRBD1 (6 bases). Between the trimmed V and J ends, which lost 6 bases and 8 bases, there was a span of 13 bases. CDR1 and CDR2 from the germline V gene are MNHEY and SVGAGI. The CDR3 consists of 13 residues. CDR3 loop: CASSPTGSGELFF. The CDR3 nucleotides are TGTGCCAGCAGCCCAACAGGGTCAGGGGAGCTGTTTTTT.

The chain employs TRBV21-1 and TRBJ2-1; TRBD2, as called in the table, went unchecked against the DNA. TRBV21-1 is a recognized pseudogene. The CDR3 runs to 15 residues. CDR3 sequence (DNA): TGTGCCAGCAGTGGGGCTAGCGGGAATGTCTATGAGCAGTTCTTC. It is translated as CASSGASGNVYEQFF.

In its sample, this clone was seen once. This chain links TRBV7-2 with TRBJ2-2; a possible D gene is TRBD2 (5 bases). The CDR3 is made up of 14 amino acids. Trimming removed 6 bases from V and 4 bases from J, with 12 bases in between. Germline values: CDR1 SGHTA, CDR2 FQGNSA. For the CDR3, the DNA is TGTGCCAGCAGACCCTCTAGCACCACCGGGGAGCTGTTTTTT. It encodes CASRPSSTTGELFF.

V gene TRBV20-1 combines with J gene TRBJ1-1; D unclear. Germline loops: CDR1 DFQATT, CDR2 SNEGSKA (reference sequence). There are 15 residues in the CDR3. Trimming cost V 3 bases and J 1 base, with 15 bases left between them. The CDR3 DNA is TGCAGTGCTAGTATCTTGGCCGGCTCGAACACTGAAGCTTTCTTT. Its protein is CSASILAGSNTEAFF.

The chain uses TRBV30 and TRBJ2-2; 8 bases are a match to TRBD1. With V trimmed by 8 bases and J by 5 bases, 4 bases remained unmatched. The germline V gene has CDR1 GTSNPN and CDR2 SVGIG (reference sequence). This CDR3 has 12 amino acids. CDR3 in DNA: TGTGCCGGACAGGGTTTAACCGGGGAGCTGTTTTTT. Protein product: CAGQGLTGELFF.

This chain uses TRBV6-2 or TRBV6-3 with TRBJ1-1; 7 bases line up with TRBD1. The CDR3 runs 16 residues. Looked up from germline, CDR1 is MNHEY and CDR2 is SVGEGT. Unmatched junction bases numbered 13, after V lost 4 bases and J lost 5 bases. This CDR3 is CASSWEGSTGRTEAFF. The CDR3 bases are TGTGCCAGCAGTTGGGAGGGCTCGACAGGGAGAACTGAAGCTTTCTTT.

The gene calls are TRBV19 and TRBJ1-1; TRBD1 is a possible D gene (5 bases). CDR3 size: 14 residues. CDR1 LNHDA and CDR2 SQIVND come from the germline V gene (reference sequence). V was cut by 4 bases and J by 0 bases, with 9 bases left in between. CDR3: CASSRGTMNTEAFF. DNA of the CDR3: TGTGCCAGTAGTAGGGGGACCATGAACACTGAAGCTTTCTTT.

The chain uses TRBV5-1 and TRBJ2-7; 11 nucleotides agree with TRBD1. V shed 3 bases, J shed 4 bases, and the junction held 9 bases outside the gene matches. Germline CDR1 reads SGHRS; CDR2 reads YFSETQ. The CDR3 length is 16 residues. This chain's CDR3 is CASSSGPGQGGYEQYF. CDR3 in DNA: TGCGCCAGCAGCTCTGGACCGGGACAGGGGGGGTACGAGCAGTACTTC.

The V gene is TRBV2, the J gene TRBJ2-1; maybe TRBD1 (6 bases). Germline V gives CDR1 SNHLY, CDR2 FYNNEI. Between the trimmed V and J ends, which lost 6 bases and 5 bases, there was a span of 11 bases. The CDR3 has 13 residues. The CDR3 sequence is CASSRDKDNEQFF. As DNA, the CDR3 is TGTGCCAGCAGCCGGGACAAGGACAATGAGCAGTTCTTC. The full variable domain, with the rest looked up from reference TRBV2 and TRBJ2-1, is EPEVTQTPSHQVTQMGQEVILRCVPISNHLYFYWYRQILGQKVEFLVSFYNNEISEKSEIFDDQFSVERPDGSNFTLKIRSTKLEDSAMYFCASSRDKDNEQFFGPGTRLTVL.

This clone was recorded only once. The genes are TRBV14 and TRBJ2-7; the match to TRBD1 covers 7 bases. The CDR3 runs 14 residues. Per the germline V gene, CDR1 is SGHDN and CDR2 is FVKESK. The J segment lost 7 bases and the V segment lost 4 bases, leaving 10 bases of the junction unmatched. CDR3 loop: CASSPTTTGTEQYF. CDR3 nucleotides: TGTGCCAGCAGCCCAACCACGACAGGGACGGAGCAGTACTTC.

This sequence joins TRBV6-5 and TRBJ1-6, with 7 bases aligning to TRBD1. Germline lookup yields CDR1 MNHEY and CDR2 SVGAGI. The CDR3 totals 14 residues. The V segment lost 6 bases and the J segment 7 bases; nucleotides outside the gene matches: 6. CDR3 sequence (DNA): TGTGCCAGCAGGATGGGACAGAGAAATTCACCCCTCCACTTT. This gives the protein CASRMGQRNSPLHF.

This chain uses TRBV11-2 with TRBJ1-2; D is uncertain. The CDR3 has 14 amino acids. CDR1 is SGHAT and CDR2 is FQNNGV in the germline V gene. V was pared by 0 bases and J by 4 bases, with 9 bases between. The CDR3 loop is CASSLESGVYGYTF. CDR3 bases: TGTGCCAGCAGCTTAGAATCAGGCGTCTATGGCTACACCTTC.

The gene calls are TRBV6-6 and TRBJ2-1; D is ambiguous. V lost 5 bases, J lost 6 bases, and 5 bases lay in between. In germline, CDR1 is MNHNY, CDR2 SVGAGI (reference sequence). This CDR3 has 11 amino acids. The CDR3: CASSGINEQFF. As DNA, the CDR3 is TGTGCCAGCAGTGGCATCAATGAGCAGTTCTTC.

This clone was recorded only once. This rearrangement joins TRBV7-3 to TRBJ2-5; D may correspond to TRBD1 or TRBD2 (5 bases each). The CDR3 runs to 13 residues. V was clipped by 5 bases and J by 5 bases, with 12 bases between them. CDR1 and CDR2 (germline): SGHTA, FQGTGA. The CDR3 protein is CASSPGTGETQYF. Here the CDR3 DNA reads TGTGCCAGCAGCCCGGGGACGGGTGAGACCCAGTACTTC.